The rows below give T cell receptor beta chains drawn from one sample of a study of blood T cell repertoires in COVID-19. Data came from immunoSEQ multiplex PCR; TCRdb stores just in-frame clones and leaves some out. This sample has hundreds of thousands of clones, with under 95% found just once. Sequenced input: peripheral blood. The receptors originated from a woman aged 18-29 years who had recovered from COVID-19. The CDR3 runs from the conserved cysteine through the conserved F or W. Fields, in order: V gene, J gene, D gene, clone size, CDR3 DNA, CDR3 protein. A D gene is named only where the DNA matches it firmly. Part of the rows lack a size; the others show once, few, many or a class for expanded clones.

TRBV4-3	TRBJ2-1	TRBD2	-	TGCGCCAGCAGCCAAAGAGCGCGGACTAGCGGGAGGGCCCTACCCAATGAGCAGTTCTTC	CASSQRARTSGRALPNEQFF
TRBV29-1	TRBJ1-3	-	-	TGCAGCGTTCAGGAATCTGGAAACACCATATATTTT	CSVQESGNTIYF
TRBV15	TRBJ2-5	-	-	TGTGCCACCAGCAGATTACAGGGAATCGAGACCCAGTACTTC	CATSRLQGIETQYF
TRBV5-1	TRBJ2-4	-	-	TGCGCCAGCAGCTTGGTTGCAGGACTAGCCAAAAACATTCAGTACTTC	CASSLVAGLAKNIQYF
TRBV6-6	TRBJ1-1	-	-	TGTGCCAGCAGTTACTCTTTACAGAACACTGAAGCTTTCTTT	CASSYSLQNTEAFF
TRBV2	TRBJ2-1	TRBD2	-	TGTGCCAGCAGATGGACTAGCGGGGACAATGAGCAGTTCTTC	CASRWTSGDNEQFF
TRBV11-3	TRBJ2-6	TRBD1	-	TGTGCCAGCAGTACAGGGGGCGCTGGGGCCAACGTCCTGACTTTC	CASSTGGAGANVLTF
TRBV9	TRBJ1-2	-	-	TGTGCCAGCAGCGTTTCCGGACTGGGAGAGTTGGGCTACACCTTC	CASSVSGLGELGYTF
TRBV5-1	TRBJ2-3	TRBD2	-	TGCGCCAGCAGCTTGGCCATGGCTAGCGGGAGTAGGGGCACAGATACGCAGTATTTT	CASSLAMASGSRGTDTQYF
TRBV28	TRBJ1-6	-	few	TGTGCCAGCAGCACACGCTCCGGAGGTGATTCACCCCTCCACTTT	CASSTRSGGDSPLHF
TRBV19	TRBJ2-3	TRBD1	-	TGTGCCAGCTCGGACAGGGCCACAGATACGCAGTATTTT	CASSDRATDTQYF
TRBV7-2	TRBJ1-5	-	-	TGTGCCAGCAGCTCCCAGAGCAATCAGCCCCAGCATTTT	CASSSQSNQPQHF
TRBV5-1	TRBJ2-1	TRBD2	-	TGCGCCAGCAGAGACCTCCCAAGCGGGACGGGGGACAATGAGCAGTTCTTC	CASRDLPSGTGDNEQFF
TRBV2	TRBJ2-1	-	-	TGTGCCAGCAGTGATGGGAGAGTCAACAATGAGCAGTTCTTC	CASSDGRVNNEQFF
TRBV11-2	TRBJ2-3	TRBD2	-	TGTGCCAGCAGCTTAGTTGCGGGAGGGCCAGTGGGGACAGATACGCAGTATTTT	CASSLVAGGPVGTDTQYF
TRBV7-2	TRBJ1-1	-	-	TGTGCCAGCCTACCGACGGGGGTCCTCACTGAAGCTTTCTTT	CASLPTGVLTEAFF
TRBV29-1	TRBJ1-3	-	-	TGCAGCTCCTCGTCGTGGGGCAGAAACACCATATATTTT	CSSSSWGRNTIYF
TRBV19	TRBJ2-2	TRBD1	-	TGTGCCAGTAGCCGACCGACAGGGTCCACCGGGGAGCTGTTTTTT	CASSRPTGSTGELFF
TRBV19	TRBJ1-1	-	-	TGTGCCAGTAGTTCCAGACAGTGGCACACTGAAGCTTTCTTT	CASSSRQWHTEAFF
TRBV30	TRBJ2-4	-	-	TGTGCCTTGGGAGACCTAGCCAAAAACATTCAGTACTTC	CALGDLAKNIQYF
TRBV4-3	TRBJ1-2	-	-	TGCGCCAGCGGTGCTTCGGGGGGGTTGGGCTACACCTTC	CASGASGGLGYTF
TRBV3-1/TRBV3-2	TRBJ1-6	TRBD1	-	TGTGCCAGCAGCCAACTTTACGGGACAGGGAACTCACCCCTCCACTTT	CASSQLYGTGNSPLHF